This TCR beta chain was recorded in a study of cytomegalovirus exposure and HLA in healthy donors. 13 Jbeta primers and 60 Vbeta primers were used for the PCR. Method: immunoSEQ multiplex PCR; TCRdb's copy keeps in-frame clones and lacks some. The sample shows fewer than 65,000 clones, about 76% of them seen only once. The CDR3 contains 18 residues. After removal of 0 bases from V and 1 base from J, the junction contained 6 bases not matched to a gene. Germline CDR1 SGHAT, CDR2 FQNNGV. Regarding donors, all were healthy bone marrow donors. The rearrangement uses TRBV11-2 and TRBJ2-3, with TRBD2 matching over 11 bases. What was sequenced was PBMCs. The source of this sequence is a man between 50 and 59 years old in good health and CMV-seronegative. The CDR3 sequence: CASSLDPPGLAGTDTQYF. The CDR3 DNA follows: TGTGCCAGCAGCTTAGATCCACCGGGACTAGCGGGCACAGATACGCAGTATTTT. Combining the CDR3 with reference TRBV11-2 and TRBJ2-3 gives the whole variable domain EAGVAQSPRYKIIEKRQSVAFWCNPISGHATLYWYQQILGQGPKLLIQFQNNGVVDDSQLPKDRFSAERLKGVDSTLKIQPAKLEDSAVYLCASSLDPPGLAGTDTQYFGPGTRLTVL.